The 29 T cell receptor beta chains presented below share a single source sample, sequenced in a study of T cell repertoires in cytomegalovirus infection. Using its own MiXCR run on the reads, TCRdb lists one record per CDR3 protein. Here the sample spans some 400,000 distinct CDR3 sequences, about a third being singletons. Sequencing was done on a sample of PBMCs. The receptors derive from a human donor in good health (CMV status not recorded). Some clones in this sample may be carry-over from other donors' samples.

This clonotype has more than one count but fewer than ten. The J gene is TRBJ1-5, the V gene TRBV19, with a weak D call TRBD1 (6 bases). V lost 6 bases and J lost 4, with 13 bases in between. This CDR3 contains 14 residues. The germline V gene has CDR1 LNHDA and CDR2 SQIVND (reference sequence). The CDR3 region has the DNA TGTGCCAGTAGGAGCGGGACACTTAATCAGCCCCAGCATTTT. This encodes CASRSGTLNQPQHF.

The rearrangement joins TRBV27 to TRBJ2-5; 12 nucleotides align to TRBD1. Germline assignment: CDR1 MNHEY and CDR2 SMNVEV (reference sequence). The V segment lost 5 bases and the J segment 7 bases; nucleotides outside the gene matches: 17. This CDR3 has 18 residues. CDR3 sequence: CASSPTGQGAKLVWTQYF. DNA of the CDR3: TGTGCCAGCAGTCCAACGGGACAGGGGGCGAAACTAGTGTGGACCCAGTACTTC.

The sample holds many counts of this clonotype. The genes are TRBV7-8 and TRBJ2-1; D possibly corresponds to TRBD1 (5 bases). There are 12 residues in the CDR3. The V end lost 5 bases, the J end lost 9 bases, and 11 bases lay between the germline ends. Germline V gene data show CDR1 as SGHVS and CDR2 as FQNEAQ. The CDR3 DNA reads as TGTGCCAGCAGCACCTTACAGGCTGAGCAGTTCTTC. Amino acid sequence: CASSTLQAEQFF. Together with reference TRBV7-8 and TRBJ2-1, the CDR3 gives the full variable domain: GAGVSQSPRYKVAKRGQDVALRCDPISGHVSLFWYQQALGQGPEFLTYFQNEAQLDKSGLPSDRFFAERPEGSVSTLKIQRTQQEDSAVYLCASSTLQAEQFFGPGTRLTVL.

V is TRBV13 and J is TRBJ1-1; unclear D gene. CDR1 and CDR2 from the germline V gene are PRHDT and FYEKMQ (reference sequence). CDR3 size: 13 residues. V lost 0 bases and J lost 5, with 7 bases in between. In DNA, the CDR3 is TGTGCCAGCAGCTTAGGACCGGAGACTGAAGCTTTCTTT. Residues: CASSLGPETEAFF.

This clonotype was recorded many times. The chain carries TRBV7-2 and TRBJ2-7; maybe TRBD1 (7 bases). This CDR3 has 16 amino acids. Germline V gene sequence: CDR1 SGHTA, CDR2 FQGNSA. Trimming took off 0 bases at V and 0 bases at J, with 12 bases between the two ends. Here the CDR3 reads CASSLAGGQSSYEQYF. CDR3 nucleotide sequence: TGTGCCAGCAGCTTAGCGGGGGGACAGTCCTCCTACGAGCAGTACTTC. The full variable domain, completed using reference TRBV7-2 and TRBJ2-7, is GAGVSQSPSNKVTEKGKDVELRCDPISGHTALYWYRQSLGQGLEFLIYFQGNSAPDKSGLPSDRFSAERTGGSVSTLTIQRTQQEDSAVYLCASSLAGGQSSYEQYFGPGTRLTVT.

This chain links TRBV27 with TRBJ2-5; D is unclear. The CDR3 is 12 amino acids. Trimming left V 7 bases short and J 4 bases short, with 10 bases between. CDR1 is MNHEY and CDR2 is SMNVEV in the germline V gene (reference sequence). The CDR3 reads CASTLYGETQYF. CDR3 sequence (DNA): TGTGCCAGCACCCTTTACGGAGAGACCCAGTACTTC.

This chain uses TRBV3-1 with TRBJ1-3; 7 nucleotides align to TRBD1. Germline V gene lookup returns CDR1 LGHDT and CDR2 YNNKEL (reference sequence). The CDR3 runs to 18 residues. The trim removed 0 bases at V and 3 bases at J, leaving 11 bases unmatched. The chain's CDR3 is CASSQDPFTTGIGNTIYF. The CDR3 DNA follows: TGTGCCAGCAGCCAAGATCCGTTCACGACAGGGATTGGAAACACCATATATTTT.

The sample holds one count of this clonotype. The V and J genes are TRBV13 and TRBJ1-4; tentative D call: TRBD1 (5 bases). The CDR3 sequence is 14 residues long. Germline values: CDR1 PRHDT, CDR2 FYEKMQ (reference sequence). V gave up 4 bases and J gave up 4 bases, with 10 bases separating them. Written as DNA, the CDR3 is TGTGCCAGCAGCTCCCCAGGGAATAATGAAAAACTGTTTTTT. Translation: CASSSPGNNEKLFF.

The rearrangement joins TRBV4-2 to TRBJ2-7, with D perhaps matching TRBD1 or TRBD2 (5 bases each). The CDR3 sequence is 15 residues long. Germline V CDR1 and CDR2: LGHNA, YNFKEQ. Trimming pared 0 bases from V and 2 bases from J, leaving 11 bases between. CDR3 in DNA: TGTGCCAGCAGCCAAGAGTGGGGGTCCGCCTACGAGCAGTACTTC. This gives the protein CASSQEWGSAYEQYF.

This clonotype was detected once. V is TRBV7-9 and J is TRBJ2-2; tentative D call: TRBD2 (6 bases). Trimming cost V 7 bases and J 6 bases, with 24 bases left between them. CDR1 and CDR2 (germline): SEHNR, FQNEAQ (reference sequence). The CDR3 runs 17 residues. The CDR3 sequence: CASNPHAGQGGAGELFF. The CDR3 DNA is TGTGCCAGCAACCCCCACGCAGGGCAGGGAGGAGCCGGGGAGCTGTTTTTT. Full variable domain (outside the CDR3, taken from reference TRBV7-9 and TRBJ2-2): DTGVSQNPRHKITKRGQNVTFRCDPISEHNRLYWYRQTLGQGPEFLTYFQNEAQLEKSRLLSDRFSAERPKGSFSTLEIQRTEQGDSAMYLCASNPHAGQGGAGELFFGEGSRLTVL.

This clonotype was detected a few times. The chain has TRBV7-8 and TRBJ2-3; possibly TRBD1 or TRBD2 for D (6 bases each). CDR3 length equals 21 residues. Trimming removed 5 bases at V and 2 bases at J, with 32 bases between. CDR1 SGHVS and CDR2 FQNEAQ come from the germline V gene. In DNA form, the CDR3 reads TGTGCCAGCAGCCCCCGGTATGGACGGGTTTCGGGGGCATTGACCACAGATACGCAGTATTTT. As protein: CASSPRYGRVSGALTTDTQYF.

The gene calls are TRBV6-1 and TRBJ2-7; no definite D call. V was shortened by 2 bases and J by 3 bases, with 11 bases between the two germline ends. The CDR3 loop spans 14 amino acids. Germline V gene sequence: CDR1 MNHNS, CDR2 SASEGT. CDR3 DNA: TGTGCCAGCAGTGAACCTTCCGGCTTCTACGAGCAGTACTTC. As protein: CASSEPSGFYEQYF.

This clonotype has a handful of counts. The rearrangement uses TRBV2 and TRBJ1-1; 9 bases are shared with TRBD1. Per the germline V gene, CDR1 is SNHLY and CDR2 is FYNNEI. The length of the CDR3 is 13 residues. The V gene end was trimmed by 5 bases and the J gene end by 7 bases; junction bases not matched to a gene: 5. CDR3 amino acids: CASSRTGAGEAFF. CDR3 DNA: TGTGCCAGCAGTCGGACAGGGGCTGGTGAAGCTTTCTTT.

As to this clonotype: A much bigger clone sits one base away, suggesting this may be a read error. This chain connects TRBV11-2 to TRBJ2-1; D uncertain. Germline V lookup: CDR1 SGHAT, CDR2 FQNNGV. The CDR3 totals 14 residues. CDR3 nucleotide sequence: TGTGCCAGCACCTCCTTCAGCTCCTACAATGAGCAGTTATTC. Protein: CASTSFSSYNEQLF.

This clonotype was found many times. The CDR3 sequence is CASSGQGSYEQYF. For the CDR3, the DNA is TGTGCCAGCAGTGGACAGGGCTCCTACGAGCAGTACTTC. This chain connects TRBV12-3 or TRBV12-4 to TRBJ2-7; TRBD1 matches 8 bases. The CDR3 sequence is 13 residues long. V lost 5 bases, J lost 0 bases, and 0 bases stayed unmatched.

For the CDR3, the DNA is TGCAGTGCTCCCCGGGGCTGGTCCAACTACGAGCAGTACTTC. It yields the protein CSAPRGWSNYEQYF. The chain links TRBV20-1 to TRBJ2-7, with D perhaps assigned TRBD1 or TRBD2 (5 bases each). V was pared by 5 bases and J by 3 bases, with 17 bases between. The germline gives CDR1 DFQATT, CDR2 SNEGSKA (reference sequence). The CDR3 runs to 14 residues.

With respect to this clonotype: The junction shows a germline mismatch at one end, possibly a read error. The chain links TRBV6-1 to TRBJ1-5; no clear D gene. This CDR3 region has 11 residues. Germline V gene sequence: CDR1 MNHNS, CDR2 SASEGT. CDR3: CASSEVQPQHF. The CDR3 DNA reads as TGTGCCAGCAGCGAAGTTCAGCCCCAGCATTTT.

The chain combines TRBV28 with TRBJ2-5, with 8 bases that match TRBD2. The CDR3 loop spans 15 amino acids. Germline V gene sequence: CDR1 MDHEN, CDR2 SYDVKM. J lost 0 bases, V lost 8 bases, and 8 bases had no gene match. CDR3 DNA: TGTGCCAGCGGGTCCAGCGGGGGAAACCAAGAGACCCAGTACTTC. Encoded protein: CASGSSGGNQETQYF.

The V and J genes are TRBV7-6 and TRBJ1-6; D possibly corresponds to TRBD1 (6 bases). Germline V lookup: CDR1 SGHVS, CDR2 FNYEAQ. Trimming stripped 6 bases from V and 0 bases from J, with 18 bases between. This CDR3 has 18 residues. CDR3 region: CASRLWTVISSYNSPLHF. The DNA of the CDR3 is TGTGCCAGCAGACTCTGGACAGTCATAAGCTCCTATAATTCACCCCTCCACTTT.

Remarks on this clonotype: One end of the junction fails to match germline, which may point to a read error. V usage is TRBV4-3 and J usage is TRBJ1-5; unclear D gene. The CDR3 contains 13 residues. Germline V lookup: CDR1 LGHNA, CDR2 YSLEER. In DNA, the CDR3 is TGCGCCAGCAGCTCACATACGGATCAGCACCAGCATTTT. It yields the protein CASSSHTDQHQHF.

This clonotype was detected ten times or more. The CDR3 coding sequence is TGTGCCAGCAGCTTTAGGGGGGTAGCCTCCGGGGAGCTGTTTTTT. As protein: CASSFRGVASGELFF. The chain couples TRBV11-2 to TRBJ2-2; D may correspond to TRBD1 or TRBD2 (6 bases each). V was cut by 3 bases and J by 6 bases, with 14 bases left in between. The CDR3 is 15 amino acids. The germline V gene encodes CDR1 SGHAT and CDR2 FQNNGV.

J is TRBJ1-2 and V is TRBV27; 7 bases agree with TRBD1. This CDR3 spans 16 amino acids. The V and J ends lost 6 bases and 7 bases, in that order; junction bases with no gene match: 17. CDR1 MNHEY and CDR2 SMNVEV come from the germline V gene (reference sequence). The CDR3 here is CASRPLLQGRKGGYTF. The DNA for the CDR3 is TGTGCCAGCAGGCCACTCCTACAGGGGAGGAAAGGTGGCTACACCTTC.

This clonotype has only a few counts. The rearrangement links TRBV29-1 to TRBJ1-1; D unresolved. The CDR3 is 13 residues long. The V gene lost 4 bases and the J gene lost 0 bases, with 9 bases spanning the gap. Germline CDR1 and CDR2: SQVTM and ANQGSEA. In nucleotides, the CDR3 is TGCAGCGTTGGGGCTCAGGTGAACACTGAAGCTTTCTTT. This codes for CSVGAQVNTEAFF. The full variable domain, rest sourced from reference TRBV29-1 and TRBJ1-1, is SAVISQKPSRDICQRGTSLTIQCQVDSQVTMMFWYRQQPGQSLTLIATANQGSEATYESGFVIDKFPISRPNLTFSTLTVSNMSPEDSSIYLCSVGAQVNTEAFFGQGTRLTVV.

The table lists this clonotype with many counts. V and J are TRBV7-8 and TRBJ2-2; possibly TRBD2 for D (6 bases). Germline V gene data show CDR1 as SGHVS and CDR2 as FQNEAQ. The CDR3 runs to 15 residues. Trimming removed 5 bases from V and 2 bases from J, with 12 bases in between. This CDR3 reads CASSRRVQNTGELFF. The CDR3 DNA follows: TGTGCCAGCAGCCGGAGGGTCCAAAACACCGGGGAGCTGTTTTTT.

This clonotype was seen just once. This is likely a read error, given that the CDR3 carries no conserved phenylalanine or tryptophan at its end. This chain connects TRBV6-5 to TRBJ2-5, with D possibly called TRBD1 or TRBD2 (6 bases each). The length of the CDR3 is 15 residues. Trimming stripped 9 bases from V and 6 bases from J, with 23 bases between. The germline V gene encodes CDR1 MNHEY and CDR2 SVGAGI. CDR3 sequence reads: CARRITGADAQTQYC. Here the CDR3 DNA reads TGTGCCAGAAGAATAACGGGGGCGGACGCGCAGACCCAGTACTGC.

This chain connects TRBV6-8 to TRBJ1-2, with D tentatively TRBD1 (5 bases). Trimming cost V 6 bases and J 5 bases, with 16 bases left between them. The CDR3 totals 14 residues. Per the germline V gene, CDR1 is MNHGY and CDR2 is SAAAGT. CDR3 residues: CASRTTVPPYGYTF. Here the CDR3 DNA reads TGTGCCAGCAGAACGACAGTCCCTCCATATGGCTACACCTTC.

This clonotype showed up just a few times. The chain uses TRBV19 and TRBJ2-7; D may be TRBD2 (7 bases). CDR1 and CDR2 (germline): LNHDA, SQIVND (reference sequence). Trimming took off 4 bases at V and 4 bases at J, with 11 bases between the two ends. The CDR3 length is 13 residues. CDR3 in DNA: TGTGCCAGTAGTACGGGGGGCTCTTACGAGCAGTACTTC. This sequence encodes CASSTGGSYEQYF. Complete variable domain (other parts from reference TRBV19 and TRBJ2-7): DGGITQSPKYLFRKEGQNVTLSCEQNLNHDAMYWYRQDPGQGLRLIYYSQIVNDFQKGDIAEGYSVSREKKESFPLTVTSAQKNPTAFYLCASSTGGSYEQYFGPGTRLTVT.

The CDR3 DNA sequence: TGTGCCTGGGACAGGGAAACGAACACTGAAGCTTTCTTT. This codes for CAWDRETNTEAFF. This chain connects TRBV30 to TRBJ1-1, with 7 nucleotides matching TRBD1. In germline, CDR1 is GTSNPN, CDR2 SVGIG (reference sequence). V was clipped by 5 bases and J by 1 base; unmatched bases: 4. This CDR3 comprises 13 residues.

In its sample, this clonotype was seen many times. The chain recombines TRBV7-2 with TRBJ1-6, with TRBD1 as a possible D gene (5 bases). Germline loops: CDR1 SGHTA, CDR2 FQGNSA. Trimming stripped 3 bases from V and 6 bases from J, with 9 bases between. The CDR3 is made up of 14 amino acids. The CDR3 spells CASSFYRSNSPLHF. The DNA for the CDR3 is TGTGCCAGCAGCTTTTACAGGAGTAATTCACCCCTCCACTTT.